The T cell receptor beta chain under discussion was sequenced for a study of blood T cell repertoires in COVID-19. Study-level background: Samples taken during acute and convalescent COVID-19 were collected in the United States, Italy and Spain. The analysed material was cDNA or gDNA that came from T cells, B-cell-depleted T cells, or PBMCs.

As handled by the study authors: Researchers report that nucleated cell counts were estimated from reference gene primer amplification. Profiling relied on immunoSEQ multiplex PCR, and the TCRdb table lists in-frame clones only, not all of them. The DNA gave D and trimming, while V, J and clone size come from that table. The table has about 42,000 clones, approximately 86% seen once. The V gene's germline CDR1 is SGHTA and CDR2 FQGNSA. The CDR3 covers 15 residues. The V and J ends lost 1 base and 5 bases respectively, with 9 bases between them. The TCR was taken from a man aged 50 to 59 with active COVID-19. The sequencing input was peripheral blood. J is TRBJ1-6 and V is TRBV7-2, with D uncertain. The CDR3 coding sequence is TGTGCCAGCAGCTTAGTGAGCCAGGATAATTCACCCCTCCACTTT. It codes for CASSLVSQDNSPLHF.